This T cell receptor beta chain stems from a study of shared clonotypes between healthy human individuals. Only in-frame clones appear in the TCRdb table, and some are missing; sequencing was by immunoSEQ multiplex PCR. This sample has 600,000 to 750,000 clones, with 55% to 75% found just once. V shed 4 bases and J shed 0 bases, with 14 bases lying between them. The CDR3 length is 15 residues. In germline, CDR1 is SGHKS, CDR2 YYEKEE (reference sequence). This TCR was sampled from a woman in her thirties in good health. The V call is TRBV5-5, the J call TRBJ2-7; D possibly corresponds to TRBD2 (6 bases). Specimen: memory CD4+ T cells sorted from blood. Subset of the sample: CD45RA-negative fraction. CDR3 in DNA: TGTGCCAGCAGCCGCGGGAATCCGAGCTCCTACGAGCAGTACTTC. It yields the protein CASSRGNPSSYEQYF. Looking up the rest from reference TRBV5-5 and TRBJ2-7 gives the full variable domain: DAGVTQSPTHLIKTRGQQVTLRCSPISGHKSVSWYQQVLGQGPQFIFQYYEKEERGRGNFPDRFSARQFPNYSSELNVNALLLGDSALYLCASSRGNPSSYEQYFGPGTRLTVT.